This TCR beta chain was documented in a study of early T cells in non-severe SARS-CoV-2 infection. General observations from the study: The VDJdb matching leaned toward anti-spike CD8 responses and overlooked private and CD4 specificities.

This clonotype was counted many times. Its specificity is not known. Unique molecular identifiers were attached to individual cDNA molecules. TCRdb reprocessed the 5' RACE reads via MiXCR and lists one record per CDR3 protein. The sample has 68,000 or so distinct CDR3 sequences, roughly 10% seen once; the top ten hold approximately 5.9%. Source material: whole blood. This receptor was obtained from an adult who was a healthcare worker with PCR-confirmed SARS-CoV-2 infection or an uninfected control (not recorded which).

This CDR3 is CSATNRDSPTYEQYF. In nucleotides, the CDR3 is TGCAGTGCTACGAACCGGGACTCCCCGACCTACGAGCAGTACTTC. The chain combines TRBV20-1 with TRBJ2-7; tentative D call: TRBD2 (6 bases). The V end lost 4 bases, the J end lost 2 bases, and 18 bases lay between the germline ends. CDR1 is DFQATT and CDR2 is SNEGSKA in the germline V gene (reference sequence). This CDR3 is 15 amino acids long.